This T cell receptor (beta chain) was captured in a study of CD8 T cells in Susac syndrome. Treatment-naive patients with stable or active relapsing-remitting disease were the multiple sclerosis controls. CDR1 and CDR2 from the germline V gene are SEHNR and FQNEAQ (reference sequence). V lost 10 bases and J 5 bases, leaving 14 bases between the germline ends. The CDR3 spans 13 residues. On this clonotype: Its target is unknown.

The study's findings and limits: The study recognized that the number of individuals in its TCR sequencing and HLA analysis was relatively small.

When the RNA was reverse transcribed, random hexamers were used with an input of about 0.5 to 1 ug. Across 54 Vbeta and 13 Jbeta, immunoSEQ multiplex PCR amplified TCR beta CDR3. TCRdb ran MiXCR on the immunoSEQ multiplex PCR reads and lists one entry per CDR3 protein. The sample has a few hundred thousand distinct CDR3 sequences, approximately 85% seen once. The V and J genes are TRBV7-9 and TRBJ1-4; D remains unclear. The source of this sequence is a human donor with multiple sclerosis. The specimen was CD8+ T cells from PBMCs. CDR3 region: CAMLLDGNEKLFF. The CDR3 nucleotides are TGTGCCATGCTATTGGACGGGAATGAAAAACTGTTTTTT.